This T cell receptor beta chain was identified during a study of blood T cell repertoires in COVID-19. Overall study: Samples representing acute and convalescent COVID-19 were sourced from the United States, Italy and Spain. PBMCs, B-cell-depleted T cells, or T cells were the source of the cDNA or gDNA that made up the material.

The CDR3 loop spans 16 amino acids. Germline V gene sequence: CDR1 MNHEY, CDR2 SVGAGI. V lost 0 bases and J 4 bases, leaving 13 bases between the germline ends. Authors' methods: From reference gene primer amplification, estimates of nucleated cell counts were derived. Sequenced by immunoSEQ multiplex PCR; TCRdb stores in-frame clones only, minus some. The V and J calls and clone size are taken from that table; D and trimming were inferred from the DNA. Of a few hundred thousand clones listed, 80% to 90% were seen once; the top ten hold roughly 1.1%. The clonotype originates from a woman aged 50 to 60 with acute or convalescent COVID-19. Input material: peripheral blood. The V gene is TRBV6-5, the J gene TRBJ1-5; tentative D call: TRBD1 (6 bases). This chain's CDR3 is CASSYSSSGANQPQHF. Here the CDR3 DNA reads TGTGCCAGCAGTTACTCATCTTCAGGGGCAAATCAGCCCCAGCATTTT.